This T cell receptor beta chain appears in the sequencing data of a study of T cells in narcolepsy. The germline V gene encodes CDR1 MNHEY and CDR2 SMNVEV (reference sequence). V was cut by 2 bases and J by 3 bases, with 17 bases left in between. The CDR3 runs 16 residues. Produced via immunoSEQ multiplex PCR; TCRdb's table is partial and in-frame only. The data hold tens of thousands of clones, with roughly 86% observed a single time. A word on this clone: Its target is not known.

Study results and limitations: Healthy controls reportedly lacked the autoreactive clonotypes serially found in patients' blood.

Sequenced material: CD45RA- memory CD4+ T cells from PBMCs. The chain couples TRBV27 to TRBJ2-7; perhaps TRBD2 as D (6 bases). The sequence was obtained from a human donor with narcolepsy. CDR3 sequence: CASSLKDGGLGYEQYF. In nucleotides, the CDR3 is TGTGCCAGCAGTTTAAAGGACGGAGGGTTGGGCTACGAGCAGTACTTC.